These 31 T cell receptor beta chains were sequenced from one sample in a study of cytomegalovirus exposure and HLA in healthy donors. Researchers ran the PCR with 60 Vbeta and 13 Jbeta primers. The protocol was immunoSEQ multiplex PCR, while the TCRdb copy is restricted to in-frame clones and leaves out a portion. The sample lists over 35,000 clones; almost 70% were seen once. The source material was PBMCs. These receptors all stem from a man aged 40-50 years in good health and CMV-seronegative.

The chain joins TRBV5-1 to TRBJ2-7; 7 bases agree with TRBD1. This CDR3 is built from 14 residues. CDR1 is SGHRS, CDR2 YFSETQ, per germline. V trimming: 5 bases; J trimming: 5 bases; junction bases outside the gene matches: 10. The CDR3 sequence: CASSPRTGGNEQYF. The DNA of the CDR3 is TGCGCCAGCAGTCCCCGGACAGGTGGCAACGAGCAGTACTTC.

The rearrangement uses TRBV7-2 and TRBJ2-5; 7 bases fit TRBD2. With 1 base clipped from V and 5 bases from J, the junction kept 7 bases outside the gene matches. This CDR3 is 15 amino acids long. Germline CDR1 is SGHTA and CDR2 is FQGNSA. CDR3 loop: CASSLELWEGETQYF. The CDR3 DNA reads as TGTGCCAGCAGCTTAGAGTTGTGGGAGGGGGAGACCCAGTACTTC.

CDR3 sequence (DNA): TGTGCCAGCAGCGTAGAAGCGGGGATTGCCGGGGAGCTGTTTTTT. Translated, it gives CASSVEAGIAGELFF. V usage is TRBV9 and J usage is TRBJ2-2; 7 positions match TRBD2. The CDR3 sequence is 15 residues long. Germline CDR1 SGDLS, CDR2 YYNGEE. V was clipped by 0 bases and J by 6 bases; unmatched bases: 5.

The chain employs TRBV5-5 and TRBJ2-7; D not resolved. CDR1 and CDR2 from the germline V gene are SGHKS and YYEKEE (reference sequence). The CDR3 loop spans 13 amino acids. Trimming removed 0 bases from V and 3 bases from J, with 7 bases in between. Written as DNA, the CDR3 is TGTGCCAGCAGCTTGGACAGCTTCTACGAGCAGTACTTC. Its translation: CASSLDSFYEQYF.

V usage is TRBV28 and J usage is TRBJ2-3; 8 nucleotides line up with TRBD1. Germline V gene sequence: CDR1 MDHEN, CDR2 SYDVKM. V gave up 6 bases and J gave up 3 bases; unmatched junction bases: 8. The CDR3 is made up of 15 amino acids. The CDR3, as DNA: TGTGCCAGCAGCTCCGACAGGGGCAAGACAGATACGCAGTATTTT. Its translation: CASSSDRGKTDTQYF.

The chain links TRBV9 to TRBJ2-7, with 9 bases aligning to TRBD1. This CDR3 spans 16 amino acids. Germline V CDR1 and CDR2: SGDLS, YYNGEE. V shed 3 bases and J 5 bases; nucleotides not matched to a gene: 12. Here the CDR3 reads CASSGNPGTGSHEQYF. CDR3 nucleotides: TGTGCCAGCAGCGGAAATCCCGGGACAGGGAGCCACGAGCAGTACTTC.

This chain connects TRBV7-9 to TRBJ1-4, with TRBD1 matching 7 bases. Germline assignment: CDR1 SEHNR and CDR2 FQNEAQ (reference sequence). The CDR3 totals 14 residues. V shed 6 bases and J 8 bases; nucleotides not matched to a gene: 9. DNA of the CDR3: TGTGCCAGCAGTCTACAGGGGCCAGGGGAAAAACTGTTTTTT. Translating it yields CASSLQGPGEKLFF.

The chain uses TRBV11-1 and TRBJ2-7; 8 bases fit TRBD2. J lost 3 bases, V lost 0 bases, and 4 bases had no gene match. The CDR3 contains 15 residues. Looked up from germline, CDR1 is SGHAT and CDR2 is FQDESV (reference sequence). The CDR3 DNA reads TGTGCCAGCAGCTTAGCGGCAGGGACTAGCTACGAGCAGTACTTC. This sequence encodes CASSLAAGTSYEQYF.

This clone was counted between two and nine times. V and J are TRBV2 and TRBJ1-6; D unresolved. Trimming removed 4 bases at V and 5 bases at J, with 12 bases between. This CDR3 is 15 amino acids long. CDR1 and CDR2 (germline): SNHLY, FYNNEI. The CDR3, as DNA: TGTGCCAGCAGTGGGTCGGGGTCGGATAATTCACCCCTCCACTTT. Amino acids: CASSGSGSDNSPLHF.

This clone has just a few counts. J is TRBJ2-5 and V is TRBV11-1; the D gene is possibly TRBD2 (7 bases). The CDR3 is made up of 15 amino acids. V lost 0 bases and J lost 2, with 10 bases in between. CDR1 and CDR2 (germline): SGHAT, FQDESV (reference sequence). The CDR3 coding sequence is TGTGCCAGCAGCTTAGCGGGGGGGCAACAAGAGACCCAGTACTTC. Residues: CASSLAGGQQETQYF.

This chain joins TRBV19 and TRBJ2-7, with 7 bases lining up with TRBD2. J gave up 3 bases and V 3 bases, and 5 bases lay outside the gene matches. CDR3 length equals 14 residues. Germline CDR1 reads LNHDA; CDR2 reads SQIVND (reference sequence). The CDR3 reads CASSIRGVGYEQYF. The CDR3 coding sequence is TGTGCCAGTAGTATCCGGGGGGTAGGCTACGAGCAGTACTTC.

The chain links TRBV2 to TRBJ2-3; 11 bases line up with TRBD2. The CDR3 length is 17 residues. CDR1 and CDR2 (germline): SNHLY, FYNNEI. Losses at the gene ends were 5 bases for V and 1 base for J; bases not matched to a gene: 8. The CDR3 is CASSREGTSGRTDTQYF. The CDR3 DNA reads TGTGCCAGCAGTCGGGAGGGGACTAGCGGACGCACAGATACGCAGTATTTT.

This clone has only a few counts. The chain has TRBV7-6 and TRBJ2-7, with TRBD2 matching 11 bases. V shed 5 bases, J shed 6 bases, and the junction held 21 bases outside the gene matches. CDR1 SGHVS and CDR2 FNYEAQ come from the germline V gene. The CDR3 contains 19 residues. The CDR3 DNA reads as TGTGCCAGCAGCGCCCTCCAGACCGGGTTAGCGGGGGGGCGTGGCGAGCAGTACTTC. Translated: CASSALQTGLAGGRGEQYF. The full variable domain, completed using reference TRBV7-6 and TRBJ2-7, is GAGVSQSPRYKVTKRGQDVALRCDPISGHVSLYWYRQALGQGPEFLTYFNYEAQQDKSGLPNDRFSAERPEGSISTLTIQRTEQRDSAMYRCASSALQTGLAGGRGEQYFGPGTRLTVT.

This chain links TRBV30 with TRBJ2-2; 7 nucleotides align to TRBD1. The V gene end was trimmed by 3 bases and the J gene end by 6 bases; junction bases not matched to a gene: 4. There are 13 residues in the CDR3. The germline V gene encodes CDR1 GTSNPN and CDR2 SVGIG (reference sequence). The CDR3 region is CAWRPRGPGELFF. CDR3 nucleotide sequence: TGTGCCTGGAGGCCAAGGGGGCCCGGGGAGCTGTTTTTT.

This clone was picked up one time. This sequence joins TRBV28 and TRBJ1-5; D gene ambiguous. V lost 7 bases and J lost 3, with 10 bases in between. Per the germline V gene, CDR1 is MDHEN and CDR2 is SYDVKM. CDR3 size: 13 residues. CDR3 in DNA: TGTGCCAGCAATTACGGAGTCAATCAGCCCCAGCATTTT. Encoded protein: CASNYGVNQPQHF.

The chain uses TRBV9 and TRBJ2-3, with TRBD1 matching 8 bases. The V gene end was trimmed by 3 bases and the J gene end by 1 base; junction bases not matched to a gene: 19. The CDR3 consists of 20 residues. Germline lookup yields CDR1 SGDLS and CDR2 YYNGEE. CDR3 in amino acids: CASSGTTGQGSPQRTDTQYF. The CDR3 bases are TGTGCCAGCAGCGGGACAACAGGACAGGGAAGTCCGCAGCGCACAGATACGCAGTATTTT.

The CDR3 DNA reads as TGTGCCAGCAGCCAAGACCAGCGGGAACAAGAGACCCAGTACTTC. Translation: CASSQDQREQETQYF. The chain links TRBV4-2 to TRBJ2-5; TRBD2 agrees at 7 bases. V lost 0 bases to trimming and J lost 2 bases; unmatched junction nucleotides: 3. The CDR3 is made up of 15 amino acids. Per the germline V gene, CDR1 is LGHNA and CDR2 is YNFKEQ.

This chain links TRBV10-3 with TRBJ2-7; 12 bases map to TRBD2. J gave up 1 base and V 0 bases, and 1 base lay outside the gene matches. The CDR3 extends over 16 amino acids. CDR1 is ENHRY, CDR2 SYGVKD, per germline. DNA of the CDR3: TGTGCCATCAGTGAGTCGACTAGCGGGGGATCCTACGAGCAGTACTTC. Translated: CAISESTSGGSYEQYF.

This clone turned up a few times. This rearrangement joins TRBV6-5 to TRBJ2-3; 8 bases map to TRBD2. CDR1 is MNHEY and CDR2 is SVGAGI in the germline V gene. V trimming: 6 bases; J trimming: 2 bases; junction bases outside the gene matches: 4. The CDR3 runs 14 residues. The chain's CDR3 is CASSFSGVTDTQYF. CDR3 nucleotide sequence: TGTGCCAGCAGCTTTAGCGGGGTCACAGATACGCAGTATTTT.

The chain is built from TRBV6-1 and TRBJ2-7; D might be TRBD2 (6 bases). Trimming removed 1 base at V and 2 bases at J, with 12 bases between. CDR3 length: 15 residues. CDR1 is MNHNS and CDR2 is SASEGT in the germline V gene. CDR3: CASSEGLAITYEQYF. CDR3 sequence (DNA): TGTGCCAGCAGTGAAGGGCTAGCGATCACCTACGAGCAGTACTTC.

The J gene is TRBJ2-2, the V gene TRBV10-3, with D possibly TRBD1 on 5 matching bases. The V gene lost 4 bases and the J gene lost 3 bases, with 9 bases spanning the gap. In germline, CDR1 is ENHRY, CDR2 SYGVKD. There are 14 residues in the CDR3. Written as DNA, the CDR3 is TGTGCCATCAGTGTGGGCAGGGACACCGGGGAGCTGTTTTTT. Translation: CAISVGRDTGELFF.

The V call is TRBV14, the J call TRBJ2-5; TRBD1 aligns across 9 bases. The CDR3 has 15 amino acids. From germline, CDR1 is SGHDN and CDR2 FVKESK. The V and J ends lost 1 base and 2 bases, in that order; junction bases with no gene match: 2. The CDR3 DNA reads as TGTGCCAGCAGCCAAGGGACAGGGGTACAAGAGACCCAGTACTTC. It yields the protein CASSQGTGVQETQYF.

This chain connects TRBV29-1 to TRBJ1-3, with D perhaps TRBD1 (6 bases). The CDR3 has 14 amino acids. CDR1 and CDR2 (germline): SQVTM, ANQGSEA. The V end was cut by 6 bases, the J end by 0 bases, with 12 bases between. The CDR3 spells CSVETGFSGNTIYF. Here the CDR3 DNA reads TGCAGCGTGGAGACAGGATTCTCTGGAAACACCATATATTTT.

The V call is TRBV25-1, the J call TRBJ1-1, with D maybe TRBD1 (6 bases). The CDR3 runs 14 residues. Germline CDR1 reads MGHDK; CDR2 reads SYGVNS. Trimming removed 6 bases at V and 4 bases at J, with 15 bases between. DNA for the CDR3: TGTGCCAGCAGGAACCGGGACACTGGCACTGAAGCTTTCTTT. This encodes CASRNRDTGTEAFF.

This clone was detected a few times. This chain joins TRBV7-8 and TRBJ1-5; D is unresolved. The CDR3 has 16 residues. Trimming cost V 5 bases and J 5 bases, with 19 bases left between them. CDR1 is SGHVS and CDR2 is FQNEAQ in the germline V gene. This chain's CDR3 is CASSPGLALYDQPQHF. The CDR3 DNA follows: TGTGCCAGCAGCCCCGGACTTGCACTTTACGATCAGCCCCAGCATTTT.

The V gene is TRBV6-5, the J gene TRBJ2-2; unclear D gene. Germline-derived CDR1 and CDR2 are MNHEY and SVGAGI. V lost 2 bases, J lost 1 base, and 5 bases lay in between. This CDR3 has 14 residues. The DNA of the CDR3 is TGTGCCAGCAGTTACAATCAGAACACCGGGGAGCTGTTTTTT. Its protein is CASSYNQNTGELFF.

The CDR3 loop reads CASSWTGAKNIQYF. The CDR3 nucleotides read TGTGCCAGCTCCTGGACAGGAGCCAAAAACATTCAGTACTTC. The J gene is TRBJ2-4, the V gene TRBV19, with TRBD1 matching 7 bases. The V gene end was trimmed by 9 bases and the J gene end by 0 bases; junction bases not matched to a gene: 5. The CDR3 is 14 residues long. From germline, CDR1 is LNHDA and CDR2 SQIVND (reference sequence).

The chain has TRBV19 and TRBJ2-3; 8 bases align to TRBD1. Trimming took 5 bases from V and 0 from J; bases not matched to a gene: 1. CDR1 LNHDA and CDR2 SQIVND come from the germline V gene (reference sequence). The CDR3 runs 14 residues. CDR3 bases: TGTGCCAGTAGTCGACAGGGGAGCACAGATACGCAGTATTTT. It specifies CASSRQGSTDTQYF.

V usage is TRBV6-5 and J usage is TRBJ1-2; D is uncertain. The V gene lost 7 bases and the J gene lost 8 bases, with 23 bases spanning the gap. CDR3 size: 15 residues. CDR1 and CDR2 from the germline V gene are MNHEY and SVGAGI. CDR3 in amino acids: CASNRSPLEEAGYTF. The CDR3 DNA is TGTGCCAGCAACCGAAGCCCACTTGAAGAGGCGGGCTACACCTTC.

The CDR3: CASSSHGGEHYGYTF. The CDR3 DNA reads TGTGCCAGCAGTTCCCACGGGGGGGAGCACTATGGCTACACCTTC. The V call is TRBV6-5, the J call TRBJ1-2; D might be TRBD1 (5 bases). Trimming left V 4 bases short and J 3 bases short, with 15 bases between. The germline V gene has CDR1 MNHEY and CDR2 SVGAGI. The CDR3 runs to 15 residues.

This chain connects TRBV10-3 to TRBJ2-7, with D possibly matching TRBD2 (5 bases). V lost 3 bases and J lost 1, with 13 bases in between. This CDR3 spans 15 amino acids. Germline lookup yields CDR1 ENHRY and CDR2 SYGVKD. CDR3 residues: CAISDLTGWSYEQYF. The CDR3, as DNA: TGTGCCATCAGTGATTTAACGGGGTGGTCCTACGAGCAGTACTTC.